Listed below are T cell receptor beta chains from one sample, sequenced in a study of cytomegalovirus exposure and HLA in healthy donors. Using immunoSEQ multiplex PCR, the repertoire was profiled, and TCRdb retains in-frame clones only, with some absent. Among under 400,000 clones, approximately 90% were seen once, and the ten largest hold 0.83%. Specimen: PBMCs. The receptors derive from a woman under 30 in good health and CMV-seronegative. CDR3s include the opening cysteine and the closing phenylalanine or tryptophan. A D gene is named only where the DNA matches it firmly. Size is omitted from some rows. Given values are once, few, many or a class for expanded clones.

clone_size	d_call	v_call	j_call	cdr3_aa	cdr3_nt
-	-	TRBV7-8	TRBJ2-7	CASSNVQASSYEQYF	TGTGCCAGCAGCAATGTCCAGGCGAGCTCCTACGAGCAGTACTTC
-	TRBD1	TRBV9	TRBJ1-2	CASSIGTGTGYTF	TGTGCCAGCAGCATCGGGACAGGGACTGGCTACACCTTC
-	TRBD1	TRBV2	TRBJ1-2	CASSRLTGLQGYTF	TGTGCCAGCAGCCGTCTGACAGGGCTTCAGGGCTACACCTTC
-	-	TRBV28	TRBJ2-7	CASNEIRSYEQYF	TGTGCCAGCAACGAGATCCGGTCCTACGAGCAGTACTTC
-	-	TRBV5-6	TRBJ1-2	CASSLSGYGYTF	TGTGCCAGCAGCCTCTCGGGCTATGGCTACACCTTC
-	TRBD2	TRBV28	TRBJ2-2	CASSPGTRTGELFF	TGTGCCAGCAGTCCCGGGACTAGGACCGGGGAGCTGTTTTTT
-	-	TRBV5-1	TRBJ1-1	CASSLVRQPTEAFF	TGCGCCAGCAGCTTGGTTAGACAGCCCACTGAAGCTTTCTTT
-	TRBD2	TRBV7-2	TRBJ2-7	CASSLEGLAGGLEQYF	TGTGCCAGCAGCTTAGAGGGACTAGCGGGAGGGTTAGAGCAGTACTTC
-	TRBD2	TRBV27	TRBJ2-1	CASSLGLAGLNEQFF	TGTGCCAGCAGTTTGGGGCTAGCGGGGTTAAATGAGCAGTTCTTC
-	TRBD1	TRBV18	TRBJ1-1	CASSASGGPLRYEAFF	TGTGCCAGCTCAGCTTCAGGGGGCCCCCTCCGTTATGAAGCTTTCTTT
-	-	TRBV5-1	TRBJ2-4	CASSLARAGSGNIQYF	TGCGCCAGCAGCTTGGCCCGGGCGGGATCCGGAAACATTCAGTACTTC
-	TRBD2	TRBV11-2	TRBJ2-1	CASRKPGLGHEQFF	TGTGCCAGCAGGAAACCGGGACTAGGGCATGAGCAGTTCTTC
-	-	TRBV9	TRBJ2-3	CASSVGLGPRSTDTQYF	TGTGCCAGCAGCGTAGGTCTAGGCCCTAGGAGCACAGATACGCAGTATTTT
-	-	TRBV2	TRBJ1-1	CASTAGSFTEAFF	TGTGCCAGCACGGCAGGATCCTTCACTGAAGCTTTCTTT
-	TRBD1	TRBV6-5	TRBJ2-5	CASSYSRGRQETQYF	TGTGCCAGCAGTTACTCCAGGGGGCGTCAAGAGACCCAGTACTTC
-	-	TRBV30	TRBJ2-7	CAWSGGNEQYF	TGTGCCTGGAGTGGAGGGAACGAGCAGTACTTC
-	TRBD2	TRBV7-9	TRBJ2-1	CASRGGLGYNEQFF	TGTGCCAGCAGGGGAGGGTTAGGCTACAATGAGCAGTTCTTC
-	-	TRBV2	TRBJ1-5	CASRRQDYSNQPQHF	TGTGCCAGCAGACGACAGGATTATAGCAATCAGCCCCAGCATTTT
-	-	TRBV27	TRBJ1-1	CASSLGGQAFF	TGTGCCAGCAGTTTGGGGGGTCAAGCTTTCTTT
few	TRBD1	TRBV27	TRBJ1-2	CASSLKGAYGYTF	TGTGCCAGCAGTTTAAAGGGGGCCTATGGCTACACCTTC
once	TRBD1	TRBV15	TRBJ1-2	CATSRYDRGYGYTF	TGTGCCACCAGCAGATATGACAGGGGCTATGGCTACACCTTC
-	-	TRBV30	TRBJ2-1	CAWSVRGNEQFF	TGTGCCTGGAGTGTACGAGGGAATGAGCAGTTCTTC
few	-	TRBV28	TRBJ1-1	CASTKNTEAFF	TGTGCCAGCACCAAGAACACTGAAGCTTTCTTT
-	TRBD1	TRBV2	TRBJ1-6	CASSLGQGRNSPLHF	TGTGCCAGCAGTCTGGGACAGGGGAGGAATTCACCCCTCCACTTT
-	-	TRBV15	TRBJ2-2	CATSPGNTGELFF	TGTGCCACCAGCCCCGGGAACACCGGGGAGCTGTTTTTT
-	TRBD2	TRBV5-1	TRBJ2-5	CASSRLLTSGGSYQETQYF	TGCGCCAGCAGCCGCCTTCTTACTAGCGGGGGGTCGTACCAAGAGACCCAGTACTTC
few	TRBD2	TRBV11-3	TRBJ2-1	CASSLFSGGYNEQFF	TGTGCCAGCAGCTTATTCAGCGGGGGGTACAATGAGCAGTTCTTC
-	-	TRBV5-1	TRBJ2-6	CASGGGGGLSGANVLTF	TGCGCCAGCGGAGGAGGGGGCGGTTTATCTGGGGCCAACGTCCTGACTTTC
-	-	TRBV13	TRBJ1-4	CASSTQTRPGEKLFF	TGTGCCAGCAGCACCCAAACCCGTCCGGGGGAAAAACTGTTTTTT
-	TRBD1	TRBV5-4	TRBJ2-5	CASSFPGQRSETQYF	TGTGCCAGCAGCTTTCCGGGACAGAGGTCGGAGACCCAGTACTTC
-	TRBD2	TRBV7-9	TRBJ2-3	CASSLGASGPTDTQYF	TGTGCCAGCAGCTTAGGGGCTAGCGGGCCTACAGATACGCAGTATTTT
-	-	TRBV2	TRBJ2-5	CASSERRTGQNQETQYF	TGTGCCAGCAGTGAACGAAGGACCGGACAGAATCAAGAGACCCAGTACTTC
few	-	TRBV25-1	TRBJ1-6	CASSEPTAESSPLHF	TGTGCCAGCAGTGAACCCACCGCGGAGAGCTCACCCCTCCACTTT
once	TRBD1	TRBV5-1	TRBJ1-1	CASSLKNHRGRTEAFF	TGCGCCAGCAGCTTAAAAAATCACAGGGGAAGGACTGAAGCTTTCTTT
few	-	TRBV9	TRBJ1-5	CASSPGGREDQPQHF	TGTGCCAGCAGCCCCGGTGGCAGAGAGGATCAGCCCCAGCATTTT
many	-	TRBV7-9	TRBJ1-1	CASSPNTGGEAFF	TGTGCCAGCAGCCCCAATACGGGAGGTGAAGCTTTCTTT
-	-	TRBV28	TRBJ2-7	CASSSEAYGTYEQYF	TGTGCCAGCAGCTCTGAGGCGTACGGAACCTACGAGCAGTACTTC
-	-	TRBV28	TRBJ2-7	CASRMGERFSYEQYF	TGTGCCAGTAGGATGGGTGAGAGGTTCTCCTACGAGCAGTACTTC
-	-	TRBV2	TRBJ1-4	CASSTGRGEKLFF	TGTGCCAGCAGTACGGGGCGGGGTGAAAAACTGTTTTTT
-	-	TRBV14	TRBJ1-1	CASSQEYGGFSEAFF	TGTGCCAGCAGCCAAGAATACGGCGGGTTCTCTGAAGCTTTCTTT
-	TRBD1	TRBV10-2	TRBJ1-3	CATDDRAGNTIYF	TGCGCCACTGATGACAGGGCTGGAAACACCATATATTTT
many	-	TRBV29-1	TRBJ2-7	CSPRDLYEQYF	TGCAGCCCCCGGGATCTATACGAGCAGTACTTC
once	TRBD2	TRBV10-3	TRBJ2-2	CAISESVAGETGELFF	TGTGCCATCAGTGAGTCGGTAGCGGGGGAGACCGGGGAGCTGTTTTTT
-	TRBD1	TRBV7-7	TRBJ2-7	CASSPGTGGSSYEQYF	TGTGCCAGCAGCCCAGGGACAGGGGGGAGCTCCTACGAGCAGTACTTC
-	-	TRBV27	TRBJ1-5	CASSRYRVDQPQHF	TGTGCCAGCAGTCGATACAGGGTCGATCAGCCCCAGCATTTT
-	-	TRBV19	TRBJ1-1	CASRKWDKNTEAFF	TGTGCCAGTAGGAAATGGGACAAGAACACTGAAGCTTTCTTT
-	TRBD2	TRBV27	TRBJ2-7	CASSLAGLGSYEQYF	TGTGCCAGCAGTTTAGCTGGACTAGGTTCCTACGAGCAGTACTTC
-	-	TRBV18	TRBJ2-7	CASSPSGSYEQYF	TGTGCCAGCTCACCATCAGGCTCCTACGAGCAGTACTTC
once	TRBD1	TRBV2	TRBJ2-7	CASSEEGTGVEQYF	TGTGCCAGCAGTGAAGAGGGGACAGGGGTCGAGCAGTACTTC
once	TRBD2	TRBV28	TRBJ2-3	CASSLSPAGVTDTQYF	TGTGCCAGCAGTTTATCTCCAGCGGGGGTCACAGATACGCAGTATTTT
-	-	TRBV13	TRBJ2-7	CASSPSSYEQYF	TGTGCCAGCAGCCCCTCCTCCTACGAGCAGTACTTC
-	TRBD2	TRBV28	TRBJ2-7	CASSLAGGYEQYF	TGTGCCAGCAGTTTAGCGGGGGGTTACGAGCAGTACTTC